This T cell receptor beta chain stems from a study of blood T cell repertoires in COVID-19. As for the study in general: Spain, Italy and the United States supplied samples that represented acute and convalescent COVID-19. PBMCs, B-cell-depleted T cells, or T cells were the source of the cDNA or gDNA that made up the material.

The CDR3 sequence is 14 residues long. V dropped 4 bases and J dropped 3 bases, with 12 bases sitting between them. From germline, CDR1 is SNHLY and CDR2 FYNNEI. Per the study methods: Amplified reference gene primers provided the basis for estimating nucleated cell counts. The data were produced by immunoSEQ multiplex PCR, yet TCRdb's version contains in-frame clones alone and is incomplete. V, J and clone size reflect that table, while D and trimming were determined from the DNA. The sample has some 290,000 clones; roughly 90% are singletons. This TCR was recovered from a woman aged 45-65 years who had recovered from COVID-19. Source material: peripheral blood. The chain recombines TRBV2 with TRBJ1-1, with D unresolved. DNA of the CDR3: TGTGCCAGCAGTGGATCAGGTTATCACACTGAAGCTTTCTTT. Protein: CASSGSGYHTEAFF.